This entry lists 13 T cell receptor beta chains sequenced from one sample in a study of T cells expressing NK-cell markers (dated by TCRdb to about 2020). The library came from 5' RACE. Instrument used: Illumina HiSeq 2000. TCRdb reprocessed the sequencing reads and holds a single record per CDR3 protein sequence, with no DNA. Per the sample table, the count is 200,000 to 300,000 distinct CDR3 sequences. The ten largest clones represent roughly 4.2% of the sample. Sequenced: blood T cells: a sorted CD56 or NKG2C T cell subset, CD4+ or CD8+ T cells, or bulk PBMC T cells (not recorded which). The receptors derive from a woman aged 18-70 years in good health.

The CDR3 sequence: CASSLSSGGLTEAFF. The rearrangement joins TRBV5-1 to TRBJ1-1. The CDR3 contains 15 residues. In germline, CDR1 is SGHRS, CDR2 YFSETQ. The full variable domain, in which reference TRBV5-1 and TRBJ1-1 provide the parts outside the CDR3, is KAGVTQTPRYLIKTRGQQVTLSCSPISGHRSVSWYQQTPGQGLQFLFEYFSETQRNKGNFPGRFSGRQFSNSRSEMNVSTLELGDSALYLCASSLSSGGLTEAFFGQGTRLTVV.

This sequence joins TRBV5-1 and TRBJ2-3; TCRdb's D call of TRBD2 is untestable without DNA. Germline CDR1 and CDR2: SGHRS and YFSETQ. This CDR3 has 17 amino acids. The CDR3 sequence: CASSLSTSGSSTDTQYF.

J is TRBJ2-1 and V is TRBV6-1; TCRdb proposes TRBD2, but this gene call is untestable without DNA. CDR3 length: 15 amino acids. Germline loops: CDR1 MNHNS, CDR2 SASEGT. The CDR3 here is CASSSPWGSENEQFF.

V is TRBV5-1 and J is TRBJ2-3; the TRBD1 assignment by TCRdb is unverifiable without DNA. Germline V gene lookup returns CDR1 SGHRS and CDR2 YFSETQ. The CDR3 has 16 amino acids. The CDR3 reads CASSYLLRGTTDTQYF.

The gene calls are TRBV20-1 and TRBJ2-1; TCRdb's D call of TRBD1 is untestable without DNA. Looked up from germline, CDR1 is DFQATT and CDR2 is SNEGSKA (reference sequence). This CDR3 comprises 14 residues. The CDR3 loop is CSATEDRGSNEQFF.

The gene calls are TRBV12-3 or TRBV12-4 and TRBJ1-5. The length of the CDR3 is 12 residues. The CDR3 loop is CATKSGGQPQHF.

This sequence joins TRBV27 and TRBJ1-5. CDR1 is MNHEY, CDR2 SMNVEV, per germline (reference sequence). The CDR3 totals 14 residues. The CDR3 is CASSLLGANQPQHF.

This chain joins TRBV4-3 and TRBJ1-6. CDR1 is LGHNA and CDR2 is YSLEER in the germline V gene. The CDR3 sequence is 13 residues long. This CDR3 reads CASSQDYDNTLHF.

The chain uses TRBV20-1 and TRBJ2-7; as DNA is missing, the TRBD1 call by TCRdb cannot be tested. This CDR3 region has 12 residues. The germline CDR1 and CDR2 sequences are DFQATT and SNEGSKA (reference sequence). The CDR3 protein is CSALTGKDEQYF.

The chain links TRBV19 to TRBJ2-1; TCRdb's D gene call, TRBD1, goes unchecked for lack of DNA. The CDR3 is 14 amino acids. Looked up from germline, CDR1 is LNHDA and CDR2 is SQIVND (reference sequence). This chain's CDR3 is CASSIEIPRNEQFF. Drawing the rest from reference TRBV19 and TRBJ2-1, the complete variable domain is DGGITQSPKYLFRKEGQNVTLSCEQNLNHDAMYWYRQDPGQGLRLIYYSQIVNDFQKGDIAEGYSVSREKKESFPLTVTSAQKNPTAFYLCASSIEIPRNEQFFGPGTRLTVL.

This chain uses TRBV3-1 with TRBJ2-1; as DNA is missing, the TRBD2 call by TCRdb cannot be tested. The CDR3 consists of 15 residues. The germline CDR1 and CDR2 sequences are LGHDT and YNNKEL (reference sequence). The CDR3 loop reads CASSAAGLGGNEQFF.

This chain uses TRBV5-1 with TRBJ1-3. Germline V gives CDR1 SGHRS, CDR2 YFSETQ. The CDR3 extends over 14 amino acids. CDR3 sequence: CASSLFGRKDTIYF.

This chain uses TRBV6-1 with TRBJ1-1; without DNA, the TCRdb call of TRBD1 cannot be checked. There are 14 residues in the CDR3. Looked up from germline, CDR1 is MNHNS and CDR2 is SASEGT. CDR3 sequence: CASRGTGMNTEAFF.